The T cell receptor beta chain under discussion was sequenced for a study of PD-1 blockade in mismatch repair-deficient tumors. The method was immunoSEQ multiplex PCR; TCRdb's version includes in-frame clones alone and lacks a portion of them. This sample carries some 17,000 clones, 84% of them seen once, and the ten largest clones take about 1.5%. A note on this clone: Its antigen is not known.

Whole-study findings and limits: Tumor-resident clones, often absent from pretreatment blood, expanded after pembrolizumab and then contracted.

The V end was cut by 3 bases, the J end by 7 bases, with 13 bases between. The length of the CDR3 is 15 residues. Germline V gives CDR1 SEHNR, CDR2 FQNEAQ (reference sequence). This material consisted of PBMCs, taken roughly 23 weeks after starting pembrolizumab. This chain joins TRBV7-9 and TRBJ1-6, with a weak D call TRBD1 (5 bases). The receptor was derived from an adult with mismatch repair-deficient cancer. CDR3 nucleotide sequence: TGTGCCAGCAGCTTGGGGGGACCCAACAATTCACCCCTCCACTTT. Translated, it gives CASSLGGPNNSPLHF.